These 15 T cell receptor beta chains originate from one sample sequenced in a study of shared clonotypes between healthy human individuals. Sequencing used immunoSEQ multiplex PCR; TCRdb keeps in-frame clones, though not all of them. Among 2 million to 2.5 million clones, approximately 95% were seen once, and the ten largest hold over 0.1%. Sequencing was carried out using naive CD4+ T cells sorted from blood. Documented subset: CD45RA+ positively selected. The receptors come from a man between 18 and 29 years old in good health.

CDR3 bases: TGTGCCATCAAGGGACAGGGGACCACCGGGGAGCTGTTTTTT. Translation gives CAIKGQGTTGELFF. The V gene is TRBV10-3, the J gene TRBJ2-2; 10 bases match TRBD1. The CDR3 has 14 amino acids. V gave up 7 bases and J gave up 4 bases; unmatched junction bases: 3. Germline values: CDR1 ENHRY, CDR2 SYGVKD.

The chain links TRBV19 to TRBJ1-1; D gene ambiguous. The germline CDR1 and CDR2 sequences are LNHDA and SQIVND (reference sequence). The CDR3 is 15 residues long. Trimming pared 3 bases from V and 5 bases from J, leaving 16 bases between. The CDR3 sequence is CASSIGRGSWTEAFF. The DNA of the CDR3 is TGTGCCAGTAGTATTGGACGGGGTAGTTGGACTGAAGCTTTCTTT.

As for this clone: The junction departs from germline at one end; a sequencing error may be responsible. The V gene is TRBV2, the J gene TRBJ2-5; D is possibly TRBD2 (6 bases). The CDR3 runs 12 residues. Per the germline V gene, CDR1 is SNHLY and CDR2 is FYNNEI. The CDR3 protein is CASDLGAGFKHF. CDR3 in DNA: TGTGCCAGCGACCTCGGCGCGGGGTTCAAGCACTTC.

Worth noting for this clone: This same CDR3 is encoded by further DNA sequences in the sample. This sequence joins TRBV5-1 and TRBJ1-1; D is perhaps TRBD1 (6 bases). Trimming took off 4 bases at V and 5 bases at J, with 12 bases between the two ends. The germline gives CDR1 SGHRS, CDR2 YFSETQ. The CDR3 loop spans 13 amino acids. The CDR3 loop is CASSLQGSTEAFF. CDR3 DNA: TGCGCCAGCAGCCTACAGGGTTCTACTGAAGCTTTCTTT.

This clone was detected only once. One end of the junction varies from germline; a read error may be responsible. This rearrangement joins TRBV30 to TRBJ2-1; D is unclear. Germline CDR1 reads GTSNPN; CDR2 reads SVGIG (reference sequence). The CDR3 is made up of 14 amino acids. The CDR3 DNA follows: TGTGCCTGGGGTGTCGGAAGCTCCTACAATGAGCAGTTCTTC. As protein: CAWGVGSSYNEQFF. The full variable domain, in which reference TRBV30 and TRBJ2-1 provide the parts outside the CDR3, is SQTIHQWPATLVQPVGSPLSLECTVEGTSNPNLYWYRQAAGRGLQLLFYSVGIGQISSEVPQNLSASRPQDRQFILSSKKLLLSDSGFYLCAWGVGSSYNEQFFGPGTRLTVL.

The chain is built from TRBV5-6 and TRBJ2-1; D is possibly TRBD1 or TRBD2 (6 bases each). Trimming pared 0 bases from V and 7 bases from J, leaving 17 bases between. Per the germline V gene, CDR1 is SGHDT and CDR2 is YYEEEE. The CDR3 is made up of 16 amino acids. CDR3 in DNA: TGTGCCAGCAGCTTGGAGGGGGGAGTGAGGTCGAATGAGCAGTTCTTC. It encodes CASSLEGGVRSNEQFF.

CDR3 in amino acids: CASRHTSKEQYF. CDR3 nucleotides: TGTGCCAGCAGGCATACTAGTAAAGAGCAGTACTTC. The rearrangement joins TRBV11-2 to TRBJ2-7; D might be TRBD2 (5 bases). The germline CDR1 and CDR2 sequences are SGHAT and FQNNGV. This CDR3 contains 12 residues. V was cut by 6 bases and J by 7 bases, with 13 bases left in between.

This rearrangement joins TRBV18 to TRBJ1-6, with D uncertain. Trimming took off 4 bases at V and 0 bases at J, with 10 bases between the two ends. CDR3 length equals 16 residues. CDR1 is KGHSH and CDR2 is LQKENI in the germline V gene. DNA of the CDR3: TGTGCCAGCTCACTTGGCCCGGGCTCCTATAATTCACCCCTCCACTTT. It is translated as CASSLGPGSYNSPLHF.

J is TRBJ1-3 and V is TRBV27; no definite D call. Germline V gives CDR1 MNHEY, CDR2 SMNVEV (reference sequence). Deletions cut 3 bases from V and 2 bases from J, with 5 bases between. This CDR3 spans 13 amino acids. The DNA of the CDR3 is TGTGCCAGCAGTTTGAGCACTGGAAACACCATATATTTT. Its protein is CASSLSTGNTIYF.

The rearrangement links TRBV28 to TRBJ2-7; TRBD2 matches 9 bases. The germline gives CDR1 MDHEN, CDR2 SYDVKM. V gave up 2 bases and J gave up 6 bases; unmatched junction bases: 8. This CDR3 contains 15 residues. The CDR3 loop reads CASSLEAAGGREQYF. CDR3 sequence (DNA): TGTGCCAGCAGTTTAGAGGCGGCGGGGGGGCGCGAGCAGTACTTC.

This sequence joins TRBV11-2 and TRBJ1-2; D remains unclear. The V gene's germline CDR1 is SGHAT and CDR2 FQNNGV. The CDR3 runs 13 residues. V lost 6 bases, J lost 4 bases, and 12 bases lay in between. Here the CDR3 DNA reads TGTGCCAGCAGTTCAGAACGGGGCTATGGCTACACCTTC. As protein: CASSSERGYGYTF.

The V and J genes are TRBV2 and TRBJ1-2; D remains ambiguous. Per germline, CDR1 SNHLY and CDR2 FYNNEI. Deletions cut 4 bases from V and 8 bases from J, with 14 bases between. This CDR3 has 13 residues. CDR3 DNA sequence: TGTGCCAGCAGTGCGGACCCCGTGGGAGGCTACACCTTC. Translating gives CASSADPVGGYTF.

In regard to this clone: Additional DNA sequences in this sample encode the identical CDR3. The V call is TRBV28, the J call TRBJ1-5; possibly TRBD1 for D (5 bases). The CDR3 loop spans 15 amino acids. Per germline, CDR1 MDHEN and CDR2 SYDVKM. With 3 bases removed from V and 3 bases from J, the gap between germline ends came to 12 bases. The CDR3 nucleotides are TGTGCCAGCAGTTTTGGGGACCGAGACAATCAGCCCCAGCATTTT. This encodes CASSFGDRDNQPQHF.

V gene TRBV30 combines with J gene TRBJ2-5, with D hard to call. Trimming pared 0 bases from V and 8 bases from J, leaving 10 bases between. This CDR3 is 12 amino acids long. CDR1 GTSNPN and CDR2 SVGIG come from the germline V gene (reference sequence). CDR3 sequence reads: CAWSVQPVTQYF. DNA for the CDR3: TGTGCCTGGAGTGTACAGCCAGTCACCCAGTACTTC.

This clone came up once. The chain uses TRBV6-1 and TRBJ1-4; no clear D. CDR1 is MNHNS, CDR2 SASEGT, per germline. This CDR3 is built from 13 residues. Trimming took off 6 bases at V and 3 bases at J, with 8 bases between the two ends. CDR3 amino acids: CASRGPANEKLFF. The CDR3 DNA sequence: TGTGCCAGCAGAGGGCCCGCTAATGAAAAACTGTTTTTT.